This T cell receptor beta chain came from a study of blood T cell repertoires in COVID-19. CDR1 and CDR2 (germline): MNHNS, SASEGT. J lost 5 bases, V lost 2 bases, and 11 bases had no gene match. This CDR3 contains 16 residues. The protocol was immunoSEQ multiplex PCR, while the TCRdb copy is restricted to in-frame clones and leaves out a portion. The sample shows under 300,000 clones, about 80% of them seen only once. V gene TRBV6-1 combines with J gene TRBJ2-5, with 7 bases that match TRBD1. The receptor's source is a man aged 25 to 40 who had recovered from COVID-19. Sequenced sample: peripheral blood. The CDR3 bases are TGTGCCAGCAGTGAATCGGGGACAGTCAGCGCCGAGACCCAGTACTTC. Amino acid sequence: CASSESGTVSAETQYF.